These 19 T cell receptor beta chains originate from one sample sequenced in a study of blood T cells in healthy people across ages. A second PCR of about 7 to 11 cycles used a sample-barcoded 5' primer and a J-beta primer mix. TCRdb used MiXCR to reprocess the 5' RACE reads, holding one entry per CDR3 protein. The table has more than 1,000,000 distinct CDR3 sequences, around 27% seen once; the top ten hold 0.75%. These data were likewise used in another study, on T cells of mothers and their children.

The sequenced sample was blood. Every receptor here comes from a girl aged 2 to 9 in good health.

The chain joins TRBV20-1 to TRBJ2-5, with TRBD2 matching 9 bases. With the DNA end fitting TRBJ2-1 better, the J assignment may be wrong. Germline V gives CDR1 DFQATT, CDR2 SNEGSKA (reference sequence). This CDR3 spans 13 amino acids. The CDR3 sequence is CSARGTSRGEQFF. CDR3 coding DNA: TGCAGTGCTAGGGGGACTAGCAGGGGTGAGCAGTTCTTC.

In DNA form, the CDR3 reads TGTGCCAGCCAACAGGGGCATGGTAGGAACACTGAAGCTTTCTTT. As protein: CASQQGHGRNTEAFF. V is TRBV12-3 or TRBV12-4 and J is TRBJ1-1, with 7 bases that match TRBD1. Trimming removed 8 bases from V and 1 base from J; junction bases left unmatched: 10. CDR3 length: 15 residues.

A single count supports this clonotype. This CDR3 is CASSLRGQYNNEQFF. In nucleotides, the CDR3 is TGTGCCAGCAGTTTGAGGGGACAGTACAACAATGAGCAGTTCTTC. The chain employs TRBV28 and TRBJ2-1, with 7 bases matching TRBD1. Per germline, CDR1 MDHEN and CDR2 SYDVKM. The CDR3 sequence is 15 residues long. J was trimmed by 5 bases and V by 3 bases; bases with no gene match: 7.

This clonotype was observed a few times. The chain is built from TRBV28 and TRBJ1-2, with 7 bases matching TRBD1. CDR1 and CDR2 from the germline V gene are MDHEN and SYDVKM. The CDR3 totals 15 residues. The V and J ends lost 4 bases and 5 bases, in that order; junction bases with no gene match: 10. CDR3 bases: TGTGCCAGCAGTTCCCGACAGGGAGGGCCTTATGGCTACACCTTC. Protein: CASSSRQGGPYGYTF.

This clonotype has at least ten counts. The V call is TRBV12-3 or TRBV12-4, the J call TRBJ2-5; D call uncertain. The CDR3 contains 12 residues. V was trimmed by 6 bases and J by 5 bases, leaving 10 bases between them. As DNA, the CDR3 is TGTGCCAGCAGCTTTGTGGGGGAGACCCAGTACTTC. Its translation: CASSFVGETQYF.

This clonotype has only a few counts. The rearrangement links TRBV9 to TRBJ2-6; D is ambiguous. V was pared by 0 bases and J by 0 bases, with 7 bases between. The germline V gene has CDR1 SGDLS and CDR2 YYNGEE. The CDR3 totals 16 residues. CDR3 in DNA: TGTGCCAGCAGCGTAGTTCCGGGCTCTGGGGCCAACGTCCTGACTTTC. It specifies CASSVVPGSGANVLTF.

This clonotype was seen a handful of times. This chain connects TRBV5-1 to TRBJ2-3, with TRBD2 matching over 9 bases. The CDR3 totals 16 residues. From germline, CDR1 is SGHRS and CDR2 YFSETQ. V was clipped by 3 bases and J by 6 bases; unmatched bases: 11. The CDR3, as DNA: TGCGCCAGCAGCTGGGGCCCTAGCGGGATCGAGGATACGCAGTATTTT. Its protein is CASSWGPSGIEDTQYF.

There are many counts of this clonotype. V and J are TRBV7-8 and TRBJ1-1; TRBD1 matches at 10 bases. Germline V gene lookup returns CDR1 SGHVS and CDR2 FQNEAQ. This CDR3 is 16 amino acids long. V lost 5 bases, J lost 0 bases, and 6 bases stayed unmatched. CDR3 nucleotides: TGTGCCAGCAGCACAGGACAGGGGGGCATGAACACTGAAGCTTTCTTT. Translation gives CASSTGQGGMNTEAFF. Complete variable domain (other parts from reference TRBV7-8 and TRBJ1-1): GAGVSQSPRYKVAKRGQDVALRCDPISGHVSLFWYQQALGQGPEFLTYFQNEAQLDKSGLPSDRFFAERPEGSVSTLKIQRTQQEDSAVYLCASSTGQGGMNTEAFFGQGTRLTVV.

The table lists this clonotype with a few counts. The genes are TRBV20-1 and TRBJ1-1, with D possibly TRBD1 on 5 matching bases. Germline CDR1 DFQATT, CDR2 SNEGSKA (reference sequence). Trimming pared 0 bases from V and 0 bases from J, leaving 11 bases between. This CDR3 comprises 15 residues. CDR3: CSAREGGNMNTEAFF. The CDR3 nucleotides read TGCAGTGCTAGAGAGGGGGGTAACATGAACACTGAAGCTTTCTTT.

This clonotype was detected ten times or more. The chain is built from TRBV7-9 and TRBJ2-7; either TRBD1 or TRBD2 may supply D (5 bases each). The length of the CDR3 is 13 residues. V lost 2 bases and J 3 bases, leaving 8 bases between the germline ends. CDR1 and CDR2 from the germline V gene are SEHNR and FQNEAQ (reference sequence). The chain's CDR3 is CASSLQGRYEQYF. CDR3 bases: TGTGCCAGCAGCTTACAGGGACGCTACGAGCAGTACTTC.

The CDR3 region has the DNA TGCAGCGCCCGAGGTTGGCGGGGAAATCCCTACGAGCAGTACTTC. Encoded protein: CSARGWRGNPYEQYF. The chain employs TRBV29-1 and TRBJ2-7; D possibly corresponds to TRBD2 (6 bases). Germline CDR1 SQVTM, CDR2 ANQGSEA. Trimming took off 7 bases at V and 2 bases at J, with 21 bases between the two ends. The CDR3 has 15 residues.

This clonotype was recorded a few times. CDR3 loop: CSAHGNEQSSYEQYF. The CDR3 coding sequence is TGCAGTGCTCACGGCAACGAACAGAGTAGCTACGAGCAGTACTTC. This chain uses TRBV20-1 with TRBJ2-7; D unclear. The CDR3 runs 15 residues. The V end was cut by 5 bases, the J end by 3 bases, with 20 bases between. The germline gives CDR1 DFQATT, CDR2 SNEGSKA (reference sequence).

The V and J genes are TRBV20-1 and TRBJ2-7, with D unclear. The CDR3 is 11 amino acids. Germline loops: CDR1 DFQATT, CDR2 SNEGSKA (reference sequence). This CDR3 reads CSVPSGFEQYF. CDR3 in DNA: TGCAGCGTTCCCTCCGGCTTCGAGCAGTACTTC.

This clonotype was seen only a few times. The gene calls are TRBV25-1 and TRBJ2-5; D might be TRBD1 (6 bases). The CDR3 runs to 17 residues. Germline V CDR1 and CDR2: MGHDK, SYGVNS. Trimming took off 0 bases at V and 5 bases at J, with 19 bases between the two ends. The CDR3 reads CASSEYFLDRNRETQYF. The CDR3 region has the DNA TGTGCCAGCAGTGAATATTTTCTCGACAGGAACAGGGAGACCCAGTACTTC.

The chain uses TRBV6-6 and TRBJ2-3; possible D gene TRBD2, 6 bases. V dropped 4 bases and J dropped 1 base, with 12 bases sitting between them. Germline-derived CDR1 and CDR2 are MNHNY and SVGAGI (reference sequence). The CDR3 has 15 residues. CDR3 amino acids: CASSSRGSRTDTQYF. The DNA of the CDR3 is TGTGCCAGCAGTTCCCGGGGGTCTCGCACAGATACGCAGTATTTT.

This clonotype was found a few times. Its ends do not fully match the called genes, so a read error is possible. The chain links TRBV12-3 or TRBV12-4 to TRBJ1-2; D is unresolved. CDR3 length equals 10 residues. CDR3 region: CASSLGVTVF. In nucleotides, the CDR3 is TGTGCCAGCAGTTTAGGCGTGACCGTATTC.

The chain's CDR3 is CASSDPGTKNTGELFF. CDR3 bases: TGTGCCAGCAGCGATCCCGGGACAAAGAACACCGGGGAGCTGTTTTTT. The chain has TRBV9 and TRBJ2-2; D may be TRBD1 (6 bases). This CDR3 comprises 16 residues. Germline V gene sequence: CDR1 SGDLS, CDR2 YYNGEE. Trimming shortened V by 3 bases and J by 1 base, and 13 bases separated the two germline ends.

The chain joins TRBV4-2 to TRBJ2-7; D unclear. The CDR3 is 14 amino acids. V was pared by 1 base and J by 1 base, with 8 bases between. Germline values: CDR1 LGHNA, CDR2 YNFKEQ. The CDR3 DNA reads as TGTGCCAGCAGCCAAGCATCCGGATCCTACGAGCAGTACTTC. This codes for CASSQASGSYEQYF.

This clonotype showed up just a few times. V and J are TRBV7-2 and TRBJ1-5; the D is unclear. This CDR3 spans 16 amino acids. CDR1 and CDR2 (germline): SGHTA, FQGNSA. Between the trimmed V and J ends, which lost 1 base and 0 bases, there was a span of 10 bases. DNA for the CDR3: TGTGCCAGCAGCTTAGGTCCCGGGTATAGCAATCAGCCCCAGCATTTT. It is translated as CASSLGPGYSNQPQHF.